These 17 T cell receptor beta chains were all obtained from the same sample, sequenced in a study of blood T cell repertoires in COVID-19. Repertoires were generated with immunoSEQ multiplex PCR, while TCRdb's copy carries only in-frame clones and drops some. The table records around 300,000 clones, 83% of them present only once. Sequenced material: peripheral blood. All receptors come from a man in his thirties or forties with active or convalescent COVID-19.

V usage is TRBV4-2 and J usage is TRBJ1-2; 7 positions agree with TRBD1. The length of the CDR3 is 17 residues. Trimming cost V 1 base and J 0 bases; bases outside gene matches: 8. Germline lookup yields CDR1 LGHNA and CDR2 YNFKEQ. CDR3 amino acids: CASSQAPGQVANYGYTF. DNA of the CDR3: TGTGCCAGCAGCCAAGCCCCCGGACAGGTGGCTAACTATGGCTACACCTTC.

The gene calls are TRBV19 and TRBJ2-3; TRBD2 aligns across 7 bases. The CDR3 loop spans 13 amino acids. Germline V gives CDR1 LNHDA, CDR2 SQIVND (reference sequence). V was clipped by 7 bases and J by 9 bases; unmatched bases: 10. CDR3 bases: TGTGCCAGTACGACTAGCATCGGAGGGACGCAGTATTTT. Protein sequence: CASTTSIGGTQYF. Full variable domain (outside the CDR3, taken from reference TRBV19 and TRBJ2-3): DGGITQSPKYLFRKEGQNVTLSCEQNLNHDAMYWYRQDPGQGLRLIYYSQIVNDFQKGDIAEGYSVSREKKESFPLTVTSAQKNPTAFYLCASTTSIGGTQYFGPGTRLTVL.

The chain joins TRBV4-3 to TRBJ2-7; 11 nucleotides line up with TRBD2. Germline V lookup: CDR1 LGHNA, CDR2 YSLEER. V lost 1 base to trimming and J lost 0 bases; unmatched junction nucleotides: 5. The CDR3 totals 17 residues. Here the CDR3 reads CASSQALAGAISYEQYF. In DNA, the CDR3 is TGCGCCAGCAGCCAAGCACTAGCGGGGGCCATCTCCTACGAGCAGTACTTC.

This clone has more than one count but fewer than ten. The V call is TRBV11-2, the J call TRBJ2-7, with a possible D match to TRBD1 (6 bases). The CDR3 length is 14 residues. CDR1 and CDR2 (germline): SGHAT, FQNNGV. The V gene lost 4 bases and the J gene lost 4 bases, with 14 bases spanning the gap. CDR3 sequence reads: CASSSTGNWYEQYF. DNA for the CDR3: TGTGCCAGCAGCTCCACAGGGAATTGGTACGAGCAGTACTTC.

The CDR3 here is CASSFRRVAEAFF. In nucleotides, the CDR3 is TGTGCCAGCAGTTTTCGGCGGGTTGCTGAAGCTTTCTTT. The chain carries TRBV12-3 or TRBV12-4 and TRBJ1-1; no clear D. Trimming pared 3 bases from V and 6 bases from J, leaving 11 bases between. This CDR3 region has 13 residues.

J is TRBJ1-5 and V is TRBV7-2, with 7 positions matching TRBD1. Germline V CDR1 and CDR2: SGHTA, FQGNSA. V lost 4 bases to trimming and J lost 4 bases; unmatched junction nucleotides: 4. There are 14 residues in the CDR3. This CDR3 is CASSSIQGNQPQHF. The DNA for the CDR3 is TGTGCCAGCAGCTCAATACAGGGGAATCAGCCCCAGCATTTT.

The J gene is TRBJ2-1, the V gene TRBV15; a possible D gene is TRBD2 (6 bases). The V end was cut by 0 bases, the J end by 10 bases, with 10 bases between. The germline V gene has CDR1 LNHNV and CDR2 YYDKDF (reference sequence). This CDR3 has 13 residues. CDR3 sequence reads: CATSRDIGGEQFF. CDR3 coding DNA: TGTGCCACCAGCAGAGATATCGGAGGGGAGCAGTTCTTC.

The V call is TRBV6-2 or TRBV6-3, the J call TRBJ2-5, with 7 bases matching TRBD2. Germline CDR1 MNHEY, CDR2 SVGEGT. V lost 0 bases to trimming and J lost 4 bases; unmatched junction nucleotides: 8. The CDR3 contains 16 residues. The DNA of the CDR3 is TGTGCCAGCAGTTACTCGTTGCGGGAGATACGAGAGACCCAGTACTTC. Protein sequence: CASSYSLREIRETQYF.

This chain connects TRBV7-2 to TRBJ2-7; D is undetermined. The CDR3 contains 14 residues. Trimming took off 1 base at V and 2 bases at J, with 9 bases between the two ends. Germline lookup yields CDR1 SGHTA and CDR2 FQGNSA. This CDR3 reads CASSLGARTYEQYF. Written as DNA, the CDR3 is TGTGCCAGCAGCTTAGGCGCACGCACCTACGAGCAGTACTTC.

As DNA, the CDR3 is TGTGCCAGCAGCCAAGGGACTCCCCAAGAGACCCAGTACTTC. It specifies CASSQGTPQETQYF. The chain joins TRBV13 to TRBJ2-5; possibly TRBD2 for D (6 bases). The CDR3 has 14 amino acids. The V gene lost 5 bases and the J gene lost 1 base, with 11 bases spanning the gap. The V gene's germline CDR1 is PRHDT and CDR2 FYEKMQ (reference sequence).

The chain carries TRBV3-1 (or the pseudogene TRBV3-2) and TRBJ2-3; D may be TRBD2 (6 bases). The CDR3 spans 11 residues. V dropped 1 base and J dropped 13 bases, with 9 bases sitting between them. Germline loops: CDR1 LGHDT, CDR2 YNNKEL (reference sequence). CDR3 sequence reads: CASSQGGEEYF. DNA for the CDR3: TGTGCCAGCAGCCAAGGGGGGGAGGAGTATTTT.

The gene calls are TRBV3-1 (or the pseudogene TRBV3-2) and TRBJ2-1; a possible D gene is TRBD1 (5 bases). Germline loops: CDR1 LGHDT, CDR2 YNNKEL (reference sequence). The CDR3 sequence is 14 residues long. V lost 2 bases to trimming and J lost 8 bases, with 13 bases between them. CDR3 in amino acids: CASSQRGLDHEQFF. DNA of the CDR3: TGTGCCAGCAGCCAAAGGGGTCTTGACCATGAGCAGTTCTTC.

This chain uses TRBV28 with TRBJ1-1; 7 bases align to TRBD1. The CDR3 has 14 amino acids. J was trimmed by 5 bases and V by 5 bases; bases with no gene match: 8. Germline lookup yields CDR1 MDHEN and CDR2 SYDVKM. CDR3 loop: CASSITGEETEAFF. CDR3 DNA sequence: TGTGCCAGCAGTATAACAGGGGAGGAGACTGAAGCTTTCTTT.

This chain connects TRBV6-2 or TRBV6-3 to TRBJ1-2; maybe TRBD1 (5 bases). V lost 5 bases to trimming and J lost 0 bases, with 10 bases between them. This CDR3 region has 14 residues. Germline CDR1 reads MNHEY; CDR2 reads SVGEGT. The CDR3 DNA reads as TGTGCCAGCAGTACCCAGGGATCTAACTATGGCTACACCTTC. This encodes CASSTQGSNYGYTF.

The CDR3 spells CASSPDSSGQFF. CDR3 in DNA: TGTGCCAGCAGTCCGGACAGCTCAGGGCAGTTCTTC. This chain connects TRBV2 to TRBJ2-1, with a possible D match to TRBD1 (6 bases). Germline-derived CDR1 and CDR2 are SNHLY and FYNNEI. CDR3 length: 12 residues. The germline V and J ends were trimmed by 5 bases and 12 bases, with 14 bases remaining between them.

The chain is built from TRBV28 and TRBJ2-1; 9 bases line up with TRBD2. V shed 6 bases and J 0 bases; nucleotides not matched to a gene: 6. Germline V gene lookup returns CDR1 MDHEN and CDR2 SYDVKM. CDR3 size: 16 residues. Here the CDR3 reads CASSRGRGSSYNEQFF. The CDR3 DNA sequence: TGTGCCAGCAGCCGCGGGAGGGGGAGCTCCTACAATGAGCAGTTCTTC.

The V gene is TRBV4-3, the J gene TRBJ1-2, with 12 bases identical to TRBD1. The CDR3 consists of 16 residues. Germline values: CDR1 LGHNA, CDR2 YSLEER. J was trimmed by 2 bases and V by 4 bases; bases with no gene match: 5. The CDR3 DNA is TGCGCCAGCAGCCGGGGACAGGGGGCAGGAAACTATGGCTACACCTTC. Its protein product is CASSRGQGAGNYGYTF.